Listed here are 2 T cell receptor beta chains from one sample, sequenced in a study of metastatic and nonmetastatic thyroid tumors. Prior to thyroid surgery, none of the patients had received any treatment. TCRdb re-called clones via MiXCR from the PCR reads. The sample yields about 35,000 clones, approximately 20% seen once. Sequences were obtained from blood. The receptor source for this set is a female donor with papillary thyroid cancer or a benign thyroid nodule (not recorded which). Some clones in this sample may be carry-over from other donors' samples.

Note on this clone: The junction differs from germline at one of its ends, possibly a read error. The genes are TRBV2 and TRBJ2-7, with TRBD2 identical over 12 bases. From germline, CDR1 is SNHLY and CDR2 FYNNEI. The CDR3 loop spans 15 amino acids. CDR3 in amino acids: CTSSDRTSGTGDQYF. The CDR3 nucleotides are TGTACCAGCAGTGATAGGACTAGCGGGACTGGAGATCAGTACTTC.

This clone was found a few times. The CDR3 DNA follows: TGTGCCAGCCAAAATACAGGGGGAAATCAGCCCCAGCATTTT. Translating it yields CASQNTGGNQPQHF. The rearrangement links TRBV28 to TRBJ1-5; 8 bases align to TRBD1. Germline V lookup: CDR1 MDHEN, CDR2 SYDVKM. The V gene end was trimmed by 8 bases and the J gene end by 4 bases; junction bases not matched to a gene: 7. The CDR3 length is 14 residues.